A selection of T cell receptor beta chains follows, all from one sample in a study of blood T cell repertoires in COVID-19. TCRdb keeps only in-frame clones here, not all; method: immunoSEQ multiplex PCR. The sample carries 380,000 or so clones, roughly 90% recorded once. The sequencing input was peripheral blood. The receptors were gathered from a middle-aged man with acute or convalescent COVID-19. Both conserved end residues are part of each CDR3. Clone size appears in some rows only: once, few, many, or a class for an expanded clone.

. | 15 | TRBJ1-2 | TRBV5-6 | CASSEGQGWLYGYTF
. | 17 | TRBJ2-3 | TRBV21-1 | CASSTTPGLAGEDTQYF
. | 17 | TRBJ1-5 | TRBV6-2/TRBV6-3 | CASSYLGTGVSNQPQHF
. | 15 | TRBJ2-3 | TRBV5-8 | CASSLGAGKADTQYF
. | 13 | TRBJ2-7 | TRBV10-3 | CAITPTGGYEQYF
. | 16 | TRBJ1-4 | TRBV7-8 | CASSQRTGRANEKLFF
. | 13 | TRBJ1-1 | TRBV6-1 | CASSELSNTEAFF
few | 16 | TRBJ2-7 | TRBV27 | CASSLMAGMGRSEQYF
once | 14 | TRBJ2-7 | TRBV7-8 | CASSDSFRDYEQYF
once | 19 | TRBJ2-1 | TRBV5-5 | CASSIQPPYRGDSYNEQFF
few | 15 | TRBJ1-1 | TRBV25-1 | CASSEFTGGGSEAFF
. | 16 | TRBJ1-1 | TRBV2 | CASKRGQGARNTEAFF
. | 19 | TRBJ1-3 | TRBV18 | CASSTPGQRPQNSGNTIYF
. | 15 | TRBJ1-4 | TRBV5-1 | CASSLVQGAGEKLFF
. | 14 | TRBJ1-2 | TRBV6-5 | CASSYSRTGGGYTF
. | 15 | TRBJ2-1 | TRBV5-1 | CASSSGLPSYNEQFF
. | 16 | TRBJ1-3 | TRBV19 | CASSMGTAFAGNTIYF
. | 15 | TRBJ2-7 | TRBV4-1 | CASSQERLASYEQYF
. | 15 | TRBJ2-3 | TRBV2 | CASSLAGLRTDTQYF
once | 12 | TRBJ1-1 | TRBV29-1 | CSVDGGDTEAFF
few | 14 | TRBJ1-1 | TRBV29-1 | CSGGWGQGNTEAFF
. | 15 | TRBJ2-3 | TRBV9 | CASSLHYLNTDTQYF
. | 15 | TRBJ1-6 | TRBV2 | CASKRTGDSNSPLHF
. | 13 | TRBJ1-2 | TRBV28 | CASSNGGNYGYTF
once | 14 | TRBJ1-1 | TRBV5-1 | CASSLDRGGTEAFF
. | 15 | TRBJ1-1 | TRBV5-1 | CASSSTTGRNTEAFF
. | 16 | TRBJ1-2 | TRBV11-2 | CASSGGQGRLLGGYTF
. | 14 | TRBJ2-7 | TRBV5-4 | CASSLGRTGREQYF
. | 15 | TRBJ2-5 | TRBV4-1 | CASSPRQGARETQYF
. | 12 | TRBJ2-1 | TRBV11-3 | CASSLLGSEQFF
once | 16 | TRBJ1-6 | TRBV5-1 | CASSRTGSSYNSPLHF
few | 13 | TRBJ2-1 | TRBV6-6 | CASSIAANNEQFF
. | 16 | TRBJ1-5 | TRBV27 | CASSLFYRDSNQPQHF
. | 16 | TRBJ1-1 | TRBV23-1 | CASSHRDRDLDTEAFF
. | 18 | TRBJ2-5 | TRBV3-1/TRBV3-2 | CASSQDPLAGKVQETQYF
once | 16 | TRBJ2-1 | TRBV19 | CASSIGLADTYNEQFF
. | 16 | TRBJ2-1 | TRBV6-6 | CASSYSQREIYNEQFF
. | 15 | TRBJ1-2 | TRBV27 | CASSLTGQGPYGYTF
. | 17 | TRBJ1-1 | TRBV6-1 | CASTDKDSRGINTEAFF
. | 14 | TRBJ1-2 | TRBV6-5 | CASCGGGERYGYTF
few | 15 | TRBJ2-1 | TRBV3-1/TRBV3-2 | CASSQALVSYNEQFF
. | 12 | TRBJ1-2 | TRBV29-1 | CSVDQGSNGYTF
. | 15 | TRBJ1-5 | TRBV18 | CASSPSSHSNQPQHF
. | 15 | TRBJ2-7 | TRBV18 | CASSLGQGTTYEQYF
. | 14 | TRBJ2-1 | TRBV2 | CASSDGLVSGEQFF
. | 14 | TRBJ1-5 | TRBV27 | CASSSAQGYQPQHF
once | 14 | TRBJ1-2 | TRBV4-2 | CASSPRGQDYGYTF
. | 14 | TRBJ2-7 | TRBV6-1 | CASSEGGGGYEQYF
. | 14 | TRBJ2-1 | TRBV24-1 | CATSRDSYYNEQFF
. | 17 | TRBJ2-7 | TRBV4-1 | CASSHYSRLAGSYEQYF
few | 14 | TRBJ2-2 | TRBV6-5 | CASREEGNTGELFF